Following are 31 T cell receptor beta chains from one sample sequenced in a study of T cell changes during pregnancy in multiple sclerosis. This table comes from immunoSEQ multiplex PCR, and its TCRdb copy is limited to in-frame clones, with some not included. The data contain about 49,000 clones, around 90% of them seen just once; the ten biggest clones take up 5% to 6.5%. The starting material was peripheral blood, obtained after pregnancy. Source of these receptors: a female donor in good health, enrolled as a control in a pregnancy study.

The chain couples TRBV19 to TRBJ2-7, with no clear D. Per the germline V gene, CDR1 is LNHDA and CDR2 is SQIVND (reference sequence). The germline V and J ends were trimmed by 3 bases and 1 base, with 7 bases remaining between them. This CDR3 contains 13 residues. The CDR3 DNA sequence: TGTGCCAGTAGTATTGGAGAGTCCTACGAGCAGTACTTC. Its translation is CASSIGESYEQYF.

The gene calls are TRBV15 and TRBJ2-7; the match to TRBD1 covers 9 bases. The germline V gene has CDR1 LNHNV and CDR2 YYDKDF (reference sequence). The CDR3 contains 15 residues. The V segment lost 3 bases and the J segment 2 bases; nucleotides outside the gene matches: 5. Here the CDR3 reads CATSSPGQGTYEQYF. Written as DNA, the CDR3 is TGTGCCACCAGCAGCCCGGGACAGGGTACCTACGAGCAGTACTTC.

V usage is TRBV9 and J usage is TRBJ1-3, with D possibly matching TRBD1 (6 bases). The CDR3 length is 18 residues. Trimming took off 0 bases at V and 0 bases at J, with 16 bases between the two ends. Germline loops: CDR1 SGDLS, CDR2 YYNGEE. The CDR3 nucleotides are TGTGCCAGCAGCGTAGGTGAGGGGGTGACCTACTCTGGAAACACCATATATTTT. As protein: CASSVGEGVTYSGNTIYF.

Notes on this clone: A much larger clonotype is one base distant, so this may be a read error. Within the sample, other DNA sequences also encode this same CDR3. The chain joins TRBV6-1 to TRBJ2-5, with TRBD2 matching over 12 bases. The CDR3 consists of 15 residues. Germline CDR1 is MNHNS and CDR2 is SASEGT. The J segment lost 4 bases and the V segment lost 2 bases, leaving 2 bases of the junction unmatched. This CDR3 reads CASSELAGGPETQYF. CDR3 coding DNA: TGTGCCAGCAGTGAACTAGCGGGGGGGCCAGAGACCCAGTACTTC.

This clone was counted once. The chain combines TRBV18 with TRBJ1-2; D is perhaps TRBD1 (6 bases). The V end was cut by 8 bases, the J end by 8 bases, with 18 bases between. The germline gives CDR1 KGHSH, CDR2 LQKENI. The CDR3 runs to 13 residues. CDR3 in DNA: TGTGCCAGCGACTGGGGGCAGGGTGAGGGCTACACCTTC. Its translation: CASDWGQGEGYTF.

The chain's CDR3 is CASSPSGGADEQYF. CDR3 in DNA: TGTGCCAGCAGTCCTAGCGGGGGGGCCGACGAGCAGTACTTC. This chain uses TRBV6-4 with TRBJ2-7; 12 nucleotides agree with TRBD2. Trimming cost V 5 bases and J 5 bases; bases outside gene matches: 4. The CDR3 consists of 14 residues. Germline loops: CDR1 MRHNA, CDR2 SNTAGT.

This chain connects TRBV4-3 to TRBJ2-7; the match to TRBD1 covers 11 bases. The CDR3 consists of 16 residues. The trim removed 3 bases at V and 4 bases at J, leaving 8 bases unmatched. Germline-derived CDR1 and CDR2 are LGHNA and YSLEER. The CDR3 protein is CASSQEEGTGGYEQYF. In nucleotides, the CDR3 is TGCGCCAGCAGCCAGGAGGAGGGGACAGGGGGATACGAGCAGTACTTC.

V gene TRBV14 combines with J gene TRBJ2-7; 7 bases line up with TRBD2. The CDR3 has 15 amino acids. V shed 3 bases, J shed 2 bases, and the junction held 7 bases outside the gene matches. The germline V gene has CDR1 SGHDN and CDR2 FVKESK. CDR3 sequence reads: CASSHFLAVAYEQYF. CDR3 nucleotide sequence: TGTGCCAGCAGCCACTTCCTAGCGGTCGCCTACGAGCAGTACTTC.

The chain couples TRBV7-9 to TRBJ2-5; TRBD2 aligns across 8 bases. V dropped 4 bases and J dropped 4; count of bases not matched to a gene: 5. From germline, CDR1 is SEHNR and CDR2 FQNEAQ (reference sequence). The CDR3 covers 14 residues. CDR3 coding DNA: TGTGCCAGCAGCTCCGGGGGGGGGTCAGAGACCCAGTACTTC. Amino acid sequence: CASSSGGGSETQYF.

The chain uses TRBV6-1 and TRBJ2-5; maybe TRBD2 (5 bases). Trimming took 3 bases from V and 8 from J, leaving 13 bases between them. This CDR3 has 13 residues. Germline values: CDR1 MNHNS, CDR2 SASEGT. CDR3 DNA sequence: TGTGCCAGCAGTGAGGCCCCGGGGTTCACCCAGTACTTC. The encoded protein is CASSEAPGFTQYF.

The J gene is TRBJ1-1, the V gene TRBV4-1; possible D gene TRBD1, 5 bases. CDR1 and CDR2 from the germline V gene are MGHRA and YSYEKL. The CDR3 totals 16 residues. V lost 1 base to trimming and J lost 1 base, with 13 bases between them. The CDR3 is CASSQVPGRANTEAFF. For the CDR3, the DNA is TGCGCCAGCAGCCAAGTCCCAGGGAGGGCGAACACTGAAGCTTTCTTT.

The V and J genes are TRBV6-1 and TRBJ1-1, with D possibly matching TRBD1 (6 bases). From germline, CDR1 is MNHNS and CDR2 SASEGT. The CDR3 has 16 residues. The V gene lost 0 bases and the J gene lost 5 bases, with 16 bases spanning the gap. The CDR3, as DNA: TGTGCCAGCAGTGAAGCGCCCGACAAGGGGGGGACTGAAGCTTTCTTT. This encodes CASSEAPDKGGTEAFF.

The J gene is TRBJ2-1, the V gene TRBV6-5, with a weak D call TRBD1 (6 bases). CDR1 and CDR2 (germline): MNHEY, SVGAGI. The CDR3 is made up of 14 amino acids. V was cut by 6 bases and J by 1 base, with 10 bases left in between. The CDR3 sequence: CASRDSLSYNEQFF. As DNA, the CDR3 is TGTGCCAGCAGGGACAGCTTATCCTACAATGAGCAGTTCTTC.

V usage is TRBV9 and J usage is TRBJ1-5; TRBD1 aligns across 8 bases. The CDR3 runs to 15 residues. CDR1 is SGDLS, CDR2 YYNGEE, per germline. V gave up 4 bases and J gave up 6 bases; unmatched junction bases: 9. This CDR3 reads CASSPGTGLSQPQHF. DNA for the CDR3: TGTGCCAGCAGCCCGGGGACAGGATTGAGTCAGCCCCAGCATTTT.

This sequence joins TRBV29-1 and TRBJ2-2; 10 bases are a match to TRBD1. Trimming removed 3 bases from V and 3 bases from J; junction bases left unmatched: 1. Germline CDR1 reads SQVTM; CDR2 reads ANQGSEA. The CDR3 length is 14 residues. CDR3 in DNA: TGCAGCGTTGAGGGACAGGGGTACACCGGGGAGCTGTTTTTT. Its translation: CSVEGQGYTGELFF.

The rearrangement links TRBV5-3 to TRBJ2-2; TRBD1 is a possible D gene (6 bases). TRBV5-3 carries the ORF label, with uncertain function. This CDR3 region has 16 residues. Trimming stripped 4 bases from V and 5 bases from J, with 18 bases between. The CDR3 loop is CARSPSGQFRTGELFF. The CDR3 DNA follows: TGTGCCAGAAGCCCCTCGGGACAATTCCGAACCGGGGAGCTGTTTTTT.

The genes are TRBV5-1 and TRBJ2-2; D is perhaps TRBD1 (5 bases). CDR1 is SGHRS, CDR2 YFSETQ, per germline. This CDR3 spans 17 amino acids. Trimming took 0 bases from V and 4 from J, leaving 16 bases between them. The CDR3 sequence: CASSLGSSGSGTGELFF. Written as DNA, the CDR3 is TGCGCCAGCAGCTTGGGGAGTTCAGGGTCGGGCACCGGGGAGCTGTTTTTT.

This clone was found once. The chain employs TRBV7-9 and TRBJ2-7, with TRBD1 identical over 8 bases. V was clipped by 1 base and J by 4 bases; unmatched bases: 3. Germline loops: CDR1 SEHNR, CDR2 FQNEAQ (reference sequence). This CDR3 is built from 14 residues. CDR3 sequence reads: CASSLVDREYEQYF. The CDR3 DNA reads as TGTGCCAGCAGCTTAGTGGACAGGGAGTACGAGCAGTACTTC.

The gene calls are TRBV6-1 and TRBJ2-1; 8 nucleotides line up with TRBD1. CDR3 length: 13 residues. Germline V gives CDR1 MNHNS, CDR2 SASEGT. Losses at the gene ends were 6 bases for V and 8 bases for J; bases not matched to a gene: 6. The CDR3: CASRLDRAHEQFF. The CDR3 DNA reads TGTGCCAGCAGACTGGACAGGGCCCATGAGCAGTTCTTC.

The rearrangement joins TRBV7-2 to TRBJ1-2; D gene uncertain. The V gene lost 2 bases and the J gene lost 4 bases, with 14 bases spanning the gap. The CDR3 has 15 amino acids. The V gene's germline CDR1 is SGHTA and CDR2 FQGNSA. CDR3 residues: CASSLTAETGYGYTF. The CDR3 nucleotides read TGTGCCAGCAGCTTAACGGCAGAGACGGGCTATGGCTACACCTTC.

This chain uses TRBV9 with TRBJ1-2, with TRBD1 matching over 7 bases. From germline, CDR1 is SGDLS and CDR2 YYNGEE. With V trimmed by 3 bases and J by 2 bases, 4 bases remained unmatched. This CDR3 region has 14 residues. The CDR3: CASSGTGSNYGYTF. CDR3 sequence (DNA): TGTGCCAGCAGCGGGACAGGCTCAAACTATGGCTACACCTTC.

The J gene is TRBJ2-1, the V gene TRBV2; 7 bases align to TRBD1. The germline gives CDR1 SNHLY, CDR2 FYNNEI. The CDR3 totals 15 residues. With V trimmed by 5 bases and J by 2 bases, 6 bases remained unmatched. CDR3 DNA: TGTGCCAGCAGTCAGGACAGGTTCACCTACAATGAGCAGTTCTTC. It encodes CASSQDRFTYNEQFF.

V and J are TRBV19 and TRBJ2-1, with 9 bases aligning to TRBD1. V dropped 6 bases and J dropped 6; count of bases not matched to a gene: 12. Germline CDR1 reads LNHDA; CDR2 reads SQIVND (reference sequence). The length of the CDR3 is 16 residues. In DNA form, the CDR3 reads TGTGCCAGTAGCCAGACAGGACAGGGGATGGGCAATGAGCAGTTCTTC. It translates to CASSQTGQGMGNEQFF.

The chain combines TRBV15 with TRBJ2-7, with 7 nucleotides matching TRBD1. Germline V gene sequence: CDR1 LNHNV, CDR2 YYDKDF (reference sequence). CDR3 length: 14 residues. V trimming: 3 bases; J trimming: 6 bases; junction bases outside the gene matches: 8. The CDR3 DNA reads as TGTGCCACCAGCAGGGGAAAGGGGGCCGGCGAGCAGTACTTC. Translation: CATSRGKGAGEQYF.

CDR3: CASSLGLAGVFGELFF. The CDR3 DNA follows: TGTGCCAGCAGCCTTGGACTAGCGGGAGTGTTTGGGGAGCTGTTTTTT. The V and J genes are TRBV5-4 and TRBJ2-2, with TRBD2 identical over 13 bases. The V segment lost 4 bases and the J segment 8 bases; nucleotides outside the gene matches: 8. Germline CDR1 reads SGHNT; CDR2 reads YYREEE (reference sequence). The CDR3 extends over 16 amino acids. Full variable domain (remainder filled in from reference TRBV5-4 and TRBJ2-2): ETGVTQSPTHLIKTRGQQVTLRCSSQSGHNTVSWYQQALGQGPQFIFQYYREEENGRGNFPPRFSGLQFPNYSSELNVNALELDDSALYLCASSLGLAGVFGELFFGEGSRLTVL.

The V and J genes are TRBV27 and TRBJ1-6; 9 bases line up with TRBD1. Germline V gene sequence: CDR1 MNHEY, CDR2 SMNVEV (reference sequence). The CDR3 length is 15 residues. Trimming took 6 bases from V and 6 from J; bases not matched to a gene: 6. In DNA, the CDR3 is TGTGCCAGCAGCCTCCGGGACAGGGCTAATTCACCCCTCCACTTT. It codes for CASSLRDRANSPLHF.

The CDR3 reads CASSQDLRTGPLNTF. The CDR3 DNA sequence: TGCGCCAGCAGCCAAGATCTTAGGACAGGGCCCCTAAACACCTTC. The genes are TRBV4-1 and TRBJ1-2, with 8 bases that match TRBD1. V was clipped by 0 bases and J by 12 bases; unmatched bases: 12. The CDR3 totals 15 residues. The germline gives CDR1 MGHRA, CDR2 YSYEKL.

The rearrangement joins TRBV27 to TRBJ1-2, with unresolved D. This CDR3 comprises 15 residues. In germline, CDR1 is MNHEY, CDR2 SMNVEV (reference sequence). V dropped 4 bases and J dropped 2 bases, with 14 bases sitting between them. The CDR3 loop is CASSSQLDPNYGYTF. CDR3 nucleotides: TGTGCCAGCAGTTCCCAACTAGACCCGAACTATGGCTACACCTTC.

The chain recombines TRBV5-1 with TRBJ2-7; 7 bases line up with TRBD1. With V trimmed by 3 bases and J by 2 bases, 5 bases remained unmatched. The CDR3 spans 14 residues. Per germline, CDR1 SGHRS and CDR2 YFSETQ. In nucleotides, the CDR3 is TGCGCCAGCAGCTCCCAGACAGGGCCCTACGAGCAGTACTTC. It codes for CASSSQTGPYEQYF.

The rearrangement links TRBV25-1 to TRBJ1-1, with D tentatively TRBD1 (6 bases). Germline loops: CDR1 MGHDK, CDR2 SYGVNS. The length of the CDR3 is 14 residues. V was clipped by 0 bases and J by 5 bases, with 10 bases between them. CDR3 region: CASSEYGGATEAFF. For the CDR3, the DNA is TGTGCCAGCAGTGAATATGGGGGGGCAACTGAAGCTTTCTTT.

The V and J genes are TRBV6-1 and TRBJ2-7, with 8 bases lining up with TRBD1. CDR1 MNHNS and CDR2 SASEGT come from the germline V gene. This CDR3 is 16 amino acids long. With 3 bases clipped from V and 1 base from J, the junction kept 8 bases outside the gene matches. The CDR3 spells CASSETGVFRSYEQYF. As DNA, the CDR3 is TGTGCCAGCAGTGAGACAGGGGTCTTTCGGTCCTACGAGCAGTACTTC.